The rows below give T cell receptor beta chains drawn from one sample of a study of blood T cell repertoires in COVID-19. Sequencing was performed with immunoSEQ multiplex PCR; in TCRdb, only in-frame clones are kept and a portion is missing. The sample lists hundreds of thousands of clones, roughly 90% occurring once. Specimen: peripheral blood. The receptors shown here come from a woman in her twenties or thirties with COVID-19, enrolled during active disease. Each CDR3 is given without its conserved first and last residue.

J gene: TRBJ2-2; V gene: TRBV14; CDR3 length: 12; CDR3 protein: ASSPGTNTGELF
J gene: TRBJ1-1; V gene: TRBV2; CDR3 length: 11; CDR3 protein: ASSEGPNTEAF
J gene: TRBJ2-7; V gene: TRBV6-4; CDR3 length: 14; CDR3 protein: ATLRTSGGSSYEQY
J gene: TRBJ1-4; V gene: TRBV19; CDR3 length: 12; CDR3 protein: ASSIGDRGPKLF
J gene: TRBJ2-7; V gene: TRBV7-9; CDR3 length: 13; CDR3 protein: ASSALAGGSYEQY
J gene: TRBJ1-3; V gene: TRBV9; CDR3 length: 13; CDR3 protein: ASSVGGRDGNTIY
J gene: TRBJ1-6; V gene: TRBV19; CDR3 length: 13; CDR3 protein: ASSIAGQDNSPLH
J gene: TRBJ2-6; V gene: TRBV5-4; CDR3 length: 12; CDR3 protein: ASSPTGGDNVLT
J gene: TRBJ2-1; V gene: TRBV19; CDR3 length: 12; CDR3 protein: ASSIEGGPNEQF
J gene: TRBJ2-3; V gene: TRBV5-8; CDR3 length: 13; CDR3 protein: ASSLAGLVWDTQY
J gene: TRBJ1-1; V gene: TRBV4-1; CDR3 length: 13; CDR3 protein: ASSQDKGQGTEAF
J gene: TRBJ1-1; V gene: TRBV28; CDR3 length: 11; CDR3 protein: ASSPQGDTEAF
J gene: TRBJ1-5; V gene: TRBV9; CDR3 length: 17; CDR3 protein: ASSVGDRGRSGSNQPQH
J gene: TRBJ1-1; V gene: TRBV21-1; CDR3 length: 9; CDR3 protein: ASKVGEEAF
J gene: TRBJ2-7; V gene: TRBV2; CDR3 length: 12; CDR3 protein: ASSVVLSPYEQY
J gene: TRBJ1-2; V gene: TRBV6-5; CDR3 length: 13; CDR3 protein: ASSLLGQGAVGYT
J gene: TRBJ2-2; V gene: TRBV5-1; CDR3 length: 13; CDR3 protein: ASSWTSGAAGELF
J gene: TRBJ2-2; V gene: TRBV7-9; CDR3 length: 17; CDR3 protein: ASSFITYRTGRNTGELF
J gene: TRBJ1-5; V gene: TRBV6-5; CDR3 length: 9; CDR3 protein: ASRGGQPQH
J gene: TRBJ2-7; V gene: TRBV19; CDR3 length: 12; CDR3 protein: ASSDDRGSLEQY
J gene: TRBJ2-2; V gene: TRBV5-1; CDR3 length: 13; CDR3 protein: ASSSNYRGTGELF
J gene: TRBJ1-6; V gene: TRBV5-6; CDR3 length: 10; CDR3 protein: ASSPGNSPLH
J gene: TRBJ1-2; V gene: TRBV5-4; CDR3 length: 10; CDR3 protein: ASSFDQARFT
J gene: TRBJ1-2; V gene: TRBV25-1; CDR3 length: 10; CDR3 protein: ASNTAYYGYT
J gene: TRBJ1-1; V gene: TRBV18; CDR3 length: 13; CDR3 protein: ASSPKTGAGTEAF
J gene: TRBJ2-7; V gene: TRBV5-4; CDR3 length: 14; CDR3 protein: ASSWGGRLGSYEQY
J gene: TRBJ1-2; V gene: TRBV5-6; CDR3 length: 12; CDR3 protein: ASSLQGLAYGYT
J gene: TRBJ2-1; V gene: TRBV2; CDR3 length: 10; CDR3 protein: ASRRGLHEQF
J gene: TRBJ1-2; V gene: TRBV29-1; CDR3 length: 10; CDR3 protein: SVGTLDYGYT
J gene: TRBJ2-1; V gene: TRBV18; CDR3 length: 13; CDR3 protein: ASSSRAGAYNEQF
J gene: TRBJ1-6; V gene: TRBV7-8; CDR3 length: 11; CDR3 protein: ASSFYSNSPLH
J gene: TRBJ1-6; V gene: TRBV20-1; CDR3 length: 12; CDR3 protein: SASGTGNNSPLH
J gene: TRBJ1-3; V gene: TRBV6-5; CDR3 length: 13; CDR3 protein: ASRRQGGSGNTIY
J gene: TRBJ1-1; V gene: TRBV19; CDR3 length: 10; CDR3 protein: ASSMIGTEAF
J gene: TRBJ1-1; V gene: TRBV5-1; CDR3 length: 12; CDR3 protein: ASSLDSTTMGAF
J gene: TRBJ2-1; V gene: TRBV10-1; CDR3 length: 12; CDR3 protein: ASSEGGQGDEQF
J gene: TRBJ2-5; V gene: TRBV5-4; CDR3 length: 12; CDR3 protein: ASSPRGVQETQY
J gene: TRBJ2-7; V gene: TRBV5-1; CDR3 length: 11; CDR3 protein: ASSPLGGGPLY
J gene: TRBJ2-1; V gene: TRBV10-1; CDR3 length: 11; CDR3 protein: ASSSQGYNEQF
J gene: TRBJ2-1; V gene: TRBV6-5; CDR3 length: 11; CDR3 protein: ASRLYPRDEQF
J gene: TRBJ1-1; V gene: TRBV29-1; CDR3 length: 9; CDR3 protein: SAGGQGEAF
J gene: TRBJ1-2; V gene: TRBV19; CDR3 length: 15; CDR3 protein: ASSIGGEVLSNYGYT
J gene: TRBJ2-3; V gene: TRBV4-2; CDR3 length: 13; CDR3 protein: ASSQAGGPTDTQY
J gene: TRBJ2-3; V gene: TRBV5-4; CDR3 length: 10; CDR3 protein: ASSSARDTQY
J gene: TRBJ2-4; V gene: TRBV6-5; CDR3 length: 13; CDR3 protein: ASSTLGQGKNIQY
J gene: TRBJ2-3; V gene: TRBV19; CDR3 length: 9; CDR3 protein: ASSIRDTQY
J gene: TRBJ1-1; V gene: TRBV28; CDR3 length: 12; CDR3 protein: ASNPWGEDTEAF
J gene: TRBJ1-1; V gene: TRBV20-1; CDR3 length: 9; CDR3 protein: SARDYTEAF
J gene: TRBJ2-1; V gene: TRBV11-2; CDR3 length: 12; CDR3 protein: ASTVSGGPREQF
J gene: TRBJ2-7; V gene: TRBV28; CDR3 length: 10; CDR3 protein: ASSSGDGEQY
J gene: TRBJ1-5; V gene: TRBV11-3; CDR3 length: 14; CDR3 protein: ASSPQTRQPDQPQH
J gene: TRBJ2-1; V gene: TRBV15; CDR3 length: 12; CDR3 protein: ATSRDRGPNEQF
J gene: TRBJ2-7; V gene: TRBV12-3/TRBV12-4; CDR3 length: 10; CDR3 protein: ASSLFPYEQY
J gene: TRBJ2-1; V gene: TRBV7-8; CDR3 length: 15; CDR3 protein: ASSSGTSGGIGNEQF
J gene: TRBJ2-3; V gene: TRBV4-1; CDR3 length: 11; CDR3 protein: ASSQGKLDTQY